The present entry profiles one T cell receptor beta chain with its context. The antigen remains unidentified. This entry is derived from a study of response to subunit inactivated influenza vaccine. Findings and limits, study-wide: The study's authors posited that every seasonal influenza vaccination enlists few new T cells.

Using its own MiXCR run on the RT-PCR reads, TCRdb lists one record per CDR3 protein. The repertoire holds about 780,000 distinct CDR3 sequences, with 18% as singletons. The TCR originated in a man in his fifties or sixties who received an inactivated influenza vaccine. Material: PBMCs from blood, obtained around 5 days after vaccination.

CDR3 in amino acids: CSAAGTGKLRETQYF. The CDR3 coding sequence is TGCAGTGCTGCCGGGACAGGGAAACTTAGGGAGACCCAGTACTTC. The chain has TRBV20-1 and TRBJ2-5; 9 nucleotides agree with TRBD1. This CDR3 is 15 amino acids long. Looked up from germline, CDR1 is DFQATT and CDR2 is SNEGSKA (reference sequence). J lost 5 bases, V lost 5 bases, and 12 bases had no gene match.